This T cell receptor (beta chain) stems from a study of T cells and Merkel cell carcinoma outcomes. The CDR3 extends over 16 amino acids. CDR1 is SEHNR, CDR2 FQNEAQ, per germline (reference sequence). Between the trimmed V and J ends, which lost 5 bases and 4 bases, there was a span of 21 bases. Turning to this clone: The antigen is unknown.

Method: immunoSEQ multiplex PCR; TCRdb's copy keeps in-frame clones and lacks some. The table has roughly 9,200 clones, 80% to 85% seen once. Overall study results and limits: In Merkel cell carcinoma, repertoire and T-cell density reportedly predicted outcomes.

The rearrangement links TRBV7-9 to TRBJ2-7; D is possibly TRBD1 (5 bases). The receptor was derived from a human donor with Merkel cell carcinoma. Sequencing used tumor tissue from Merkel cell carcinoma. CDR3 bases: TGTGCCAGCAGCCGCTATACGGCAGGGCGATCGTACGAGCAGTACTTC. Protein sequence: CASSRYTAGRSYEQYF.